The 5 T cell receptor beta chains listed next were all sequenced from one sample in a study of cytomegalovirus exposure and HLA in healthy donors. The PCR ran on 60 Vbeta and 13 Jbeta primers. The assay was immunoSEQ multiplex PCR, and TCRdb's table has in-frame clones only and misses some. The sample shows about 110,000 clones, around three quarters of them seen only once. The source material was PBMCs. These receptors were collected from a female donor in good health and CMV-seropositive.

This clone was observed a single time. CDR3: CASSWDTSDTQYF. CDR3 in DNA: TGTGCCAGCAGTTGGGACACCTCAGATACGCAGTATTTT. The V call is TRBV27, the J call TRBJ2-3, with TRBD1 as a possible D gene (6 bases). This CDR3 region has 13 residues. V lost 4 bases and J lost 4, with 9 bases in between. Germline loops: CDR1 MNHEY, CDR2 SMNVEV (reference sequence).

The gene calls are TRBV5-6 and TRBJ2-5; 12 bases line up with TRBD1. Germline CDR1 reads SGHDT; CDR2 reads YYEEEE. The CDR3 loop spans 16 amino acids. The ends lost 2 bases at V and 4 bases at J; junction bases unmatched: 6. The CDR3 region has the DNA TGTGCCAGCAGCTTCGGGACAGGGGGCGGACGAGAGACCCAGTACTTC. Its protein product is CASSFGTGGGRETQYF.

This chain uses TRBV13 with TRBJ2-5; 9 bases are shared with TRBD1. Germline V CDR1 and CDR2: PRHDT, FYEKMQ (reference sequence). V trimming: 5 bases; J trimming: 7 bases; junction bases outside the gene matches: 8. This CDR3 is built from 14 residues. CDR3 loop: CASSKPVDRGTQYF. The DNA of the CDR3 is TGTGCCAGCAGCAAACCGGTGGACAGGGGGACCCAGTACTTC.

The chain carries TRBV19 and TRBJ1-4, with 8 bases matching TRBD1. The trim removed 4 bases at V and 6 bases at J, leaving 4 bases unmatched. The CDR3 spans 14 residues. Germline CDR1 and CDR2: LNHDA and SQIVND (reference sequence). The CDR3 here is CASSTGGPYEKLFF. CDR3 nucleotides: TGTGCCAGTAGTACAGGGGGCCCGTATGAAAAACTGTTTTTT. The entire variable domain, with the rest obtained from reference TRBV19 and TRBJ1-4, is as follows: DGGITQSPKYLFRKEGQNVTLSCEQNLNHDAMYWYRQDPGQGLRLIYYSQIVNDFQKGDIAEGYSVSREKKESFPLTVTSAQKNPTAFYLCASSTGGPYEKLFFGSGTQLSVL.

The chain links TRBV28 to TRBJ2-3, with D maybe TRBD2 (5 bases). Germline V gene data show CDR1 as MDHEN and CDR2 as SYDVKM. This CDR3 spans 13 amino acids. The ends were cut back, 8 bases at V and 4 bases at J, with 13 bases in the middle. The CDR3 DNA follows: TGTGCCAGCGCGGGCCGAAGCGCAGATACGCAGTATTTT. Protein product: CASAGRSADTQYF.